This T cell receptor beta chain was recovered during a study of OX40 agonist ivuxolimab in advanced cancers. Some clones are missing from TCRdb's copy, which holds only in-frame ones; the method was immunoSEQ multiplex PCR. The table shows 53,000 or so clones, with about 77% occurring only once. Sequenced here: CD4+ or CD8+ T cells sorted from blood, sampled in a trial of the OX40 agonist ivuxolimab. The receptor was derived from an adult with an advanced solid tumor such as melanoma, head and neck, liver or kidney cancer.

CDR3 in amino acids: CASSLAEAAYNEQFF. The CDR3 bases are TGTGCCAGCAGCTTAGCAGAGGCGGCCTACAATGAGCAGTTCTTC. This chain uses TRBV7-2 with TRBJ2-1; D is uncertain. The V end lost 0 bases, the J end lost 2 bases, and 8 bases lay between the germline ends. Germline CDR1 and CDR2: SGHTA and FQGNSA. The length of the CDR3 is 15 residues.